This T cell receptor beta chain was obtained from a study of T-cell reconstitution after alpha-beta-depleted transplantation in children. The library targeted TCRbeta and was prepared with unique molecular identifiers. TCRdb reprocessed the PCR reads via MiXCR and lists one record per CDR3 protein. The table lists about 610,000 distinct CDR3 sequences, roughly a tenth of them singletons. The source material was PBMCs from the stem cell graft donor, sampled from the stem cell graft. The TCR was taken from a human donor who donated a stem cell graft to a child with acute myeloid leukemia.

CDR3 region: CASSETSPPYEQYF. The CDR3 DNA reads TGTGCCAGCAGTGAGACCTCCCCCCCCTACGAGCAGTACTTC. This chain connects TRBV25-1 to TRBJ2-7; D not certain. This CDR3 region has 14 residues. Germline values: CDR1 MGHDK, CDR2 SYGVNS. The ends were cut back, 3 bases at V and 2 bases at J, with 11 bases in the middle.